The clone carrying this TCR beta chain was observed a handful of times. Its antigen is still unknown. This sample is drawn from a study of CD8+ T cells in alopecia areata. Overall study results and limits: With just one nonresponder, it is still uncertain whether baseline CD8+ expansion relates to response.

Treatment indicated: oral pan-JAK inhibitor, 5-10 mg twice daily. The CDR3 has 12 amino acids. The germline V and J ends were trimmed by 3 bases and 5 bases, with 8 bases remaining between them. Germline V gene data show CDR1 as KGHSH and CDR2 as LQKENI. RNA was isolated and reverse transcribed to cDNA, the sequencing template. Clones were sequenced by immunoSEQ multiplex PCR, and TCRdb holds only the in-frame ones, with some missing. The data show some 130,000 clones, with 50% to 65% seen just once and less than 20% held by the top ten. The V call is TRBV18, the J call TRBJ2-7; D gene unclear. The clonotype was recovered from a human donor with alopecia areata. The sequencing here drew on CD8+ T cells sorted from blood, taken at week 4, from a patient treated with tofacitinib. The CDR3 DNA sequence: TGTGCCAGCTCACCGGGATTCGACGAGCAGTACTTC. Amino acid sequence: CASSPGFDEQYF. Supplemented by reference TRBV18 and TRBJ2-7, the full variable domain reads NAGVMQNPRHLVRRRGQEARLRCSPMKGHSHVYWYRQLPEEGLKFMVYLQKENIIDESGMPKERFSAEFPKEGPSILRIQQVVRGDSAAYFCASSPGFDEQYFGPGTRLTVT.